This T cell receptor beta chain was found in a study of PD-1 blockade in classical Hodgkin lymphoma. Points from the study as a whole: Whoever responded completely had baseline diversity much like that seen in newly diagnosed patients. Relapsed/refractory patients reportedly had the lowest baseline TCR diversity, below newly diagnosed patients, who were below healthy donors. Patients with an early start, nivolumab under 1 year after ASCT, were excluded. TCR diversity in CD4+, not CD8+, cells rose significantly by C4D1.

Produced via immunoSEQ multiplex PCR; TCRdb's table is partial and in-frame only. The data show roughly 90,000 clones, approximately 83% seen once. This clone was seen only once. The antigen remains undetermined. Time point defined: cycle 4 day 1 (C4D1), after 5 to 7 weeks of nivolumab. Every patient had relapsed following autologous stem cell transplantation, and cohorts differed in brentuximab vedotin exposure. This CDR3 spans 15 amino acids. V was clipped by 3 bases and J by 0 bases, with 9 bases between them. Germline CDR1 SGHNT, CDR2 YENEEA. This clonotype was sampled from a human donor with classical Hodgkin lymphoma. V gene TRBV11-3 combines with J gene TRBJ2-1; D unresolved. This specimen consisted of peripheral blood mononuclear cells (PBMCs), obtained before the fourth cycle of nivolumab. CDR3 residues: CASSFSQSSYNEQFF. The CDR3, as DNA: TGTGCCAGCAGCTTCTCCCAGAGCTCCTACAATGAGCAGTTCTTC.